The present T cell receptor beta chain was sequenced within a study of vaccination effects on CD4 cells after COVID-19. The CDR3 length is 18 residues. Unmatched junction bases numbered 15, after V lost 4 bases and J lost 0 bases. Germline lookup yields CDR1 MNHNS and CDR2 SASEGT. Generated by immunoSEQ multiplex PCR, the TCRdb table keeps only in-frame clones and is missing some. The sample gives approximately 74,000 clones, under 85% of which show up once; 2.5% to 3% is in the top ten. Sequencing was preceded by expansion of antigen-specific CD4+ T cells with viral peptide pools in the ViraFEST assay. CD4+ T cell isolation took place after less than 13 days of culture. Neither prior SARS-CoV-2 infection nor positive nucleocapsid antibodies were present in the vaccine recipients. Half-medium changes using IL-2 medium occurred on days 3 and 7. Notes on this clone: The antigen remains undetermined.

This TCR derives from a human donor who received a COVID-19 vaccine. V and J are TRBV6-1 and TRBJ2-7, with 7 bases that match TRBD1. The sample here was CD4+ T cells from PBMCs cultured with HCoV-NL63 spike peptides, taken before COVID-19 vaccination. The CDR3 coding sequence is TGTGCCAGCAGTGGACCAAAAAACCGGGACAGAAGCTCCTACGAGCAGTACGTC. Protein product: CASSGPKNRDRSSYEQYV.